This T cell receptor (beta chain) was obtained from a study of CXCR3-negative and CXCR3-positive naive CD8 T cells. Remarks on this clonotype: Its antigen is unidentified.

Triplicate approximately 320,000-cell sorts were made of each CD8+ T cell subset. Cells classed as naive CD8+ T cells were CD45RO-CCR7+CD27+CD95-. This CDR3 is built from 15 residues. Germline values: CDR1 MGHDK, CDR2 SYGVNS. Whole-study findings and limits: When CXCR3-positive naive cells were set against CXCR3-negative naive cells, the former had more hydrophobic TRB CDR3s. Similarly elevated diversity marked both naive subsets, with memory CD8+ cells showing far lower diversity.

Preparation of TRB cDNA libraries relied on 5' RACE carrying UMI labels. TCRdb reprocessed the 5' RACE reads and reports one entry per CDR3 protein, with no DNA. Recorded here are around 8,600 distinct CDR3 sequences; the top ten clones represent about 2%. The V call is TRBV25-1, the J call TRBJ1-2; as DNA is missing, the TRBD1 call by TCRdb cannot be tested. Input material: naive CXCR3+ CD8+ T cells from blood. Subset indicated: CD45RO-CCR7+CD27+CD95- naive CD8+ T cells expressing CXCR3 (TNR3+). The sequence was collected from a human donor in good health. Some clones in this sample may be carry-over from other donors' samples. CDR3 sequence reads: CASGLSGQAFYGYTF.